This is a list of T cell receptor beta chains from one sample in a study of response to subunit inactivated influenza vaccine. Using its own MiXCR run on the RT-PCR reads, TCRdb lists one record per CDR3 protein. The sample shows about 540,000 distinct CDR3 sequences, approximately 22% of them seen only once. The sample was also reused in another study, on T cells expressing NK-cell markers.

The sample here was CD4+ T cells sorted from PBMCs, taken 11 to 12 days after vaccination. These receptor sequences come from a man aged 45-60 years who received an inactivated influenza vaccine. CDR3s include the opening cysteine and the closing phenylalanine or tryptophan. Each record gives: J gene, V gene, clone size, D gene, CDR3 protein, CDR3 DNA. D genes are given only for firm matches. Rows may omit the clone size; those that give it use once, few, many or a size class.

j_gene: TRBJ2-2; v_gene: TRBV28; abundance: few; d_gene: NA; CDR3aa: CASTPGAPANTGELFF; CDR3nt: TGTGCCAGCACTCCAGGGGCCCCGGCTAACACCGGGGAGCTGTTTTTT
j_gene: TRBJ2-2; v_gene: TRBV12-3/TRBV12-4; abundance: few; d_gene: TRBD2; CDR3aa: CASQTSGITGELFF; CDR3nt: TGTGCCAGCCAGACTAGCGGAATCACCGGGGAGCTGTTTTTT
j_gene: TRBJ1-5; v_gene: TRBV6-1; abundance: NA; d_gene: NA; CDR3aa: CASSGGGQLGNQPQHF; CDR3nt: TGTGCCAGCAGTGGAGGGGGGCAGTTGGGCAATCAGCCCCAGCATTTT
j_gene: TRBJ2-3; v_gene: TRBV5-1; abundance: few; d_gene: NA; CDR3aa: CASSLANREDTQYF; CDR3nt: TGCGCCAGCAGCCTCGCAAACCGAGAAGATACGCAGTATTTT
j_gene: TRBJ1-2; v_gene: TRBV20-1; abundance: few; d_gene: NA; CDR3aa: CSAPGRANYGYTF; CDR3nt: TGCAGTGCACCGGGCCGGGCTAACTATGGCTACACCTTC
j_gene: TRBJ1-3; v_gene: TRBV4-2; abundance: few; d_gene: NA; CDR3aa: CASSQDFWAGSTGNTIYF; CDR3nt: TGTGCCAGCAGCCAAGATTTCTGGGCAGGGAGTACTGGAAACACCATATATTTT
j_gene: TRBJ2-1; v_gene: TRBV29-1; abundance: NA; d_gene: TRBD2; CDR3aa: CSVELGTSGGAFNEQFF; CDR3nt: TGCAGCGTTGAATTGGGGACTAGCGGGGGGGCTTTCAATGAGCAGTTCTTC
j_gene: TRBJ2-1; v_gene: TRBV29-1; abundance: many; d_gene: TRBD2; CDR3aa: CSVEAGGYNEQFF; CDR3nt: TGCAGCGTTGAAGCGGGGGGGTACAATGAGCAGTTCTTC
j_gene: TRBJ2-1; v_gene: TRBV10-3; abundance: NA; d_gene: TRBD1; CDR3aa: CAISADRGLNEQFF; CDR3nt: TGTGCCATCAGTGCCGACAGGGGCTTGAATGAGCAGTTCTTC
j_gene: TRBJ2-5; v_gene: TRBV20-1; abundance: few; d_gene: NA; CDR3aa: CSAQRTGRQETQYF; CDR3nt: TGCAGTGCTCAGCGTACCGGGCGCCAAGAGACCCAGTACTTC
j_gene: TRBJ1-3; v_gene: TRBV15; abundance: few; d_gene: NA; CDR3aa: CATSRDFANLISGNTIYF; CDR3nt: TGTGCCACCAGCAGAGATTTTGCAAACCTCATCTCTGGAAACACCATATATTTT
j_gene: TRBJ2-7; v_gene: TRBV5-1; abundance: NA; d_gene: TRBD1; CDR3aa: CASSWDSLSYEQYF; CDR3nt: TGCGCCAGCAGCTGGGACAGCCTTTCCTACGAGCAGTACTTC
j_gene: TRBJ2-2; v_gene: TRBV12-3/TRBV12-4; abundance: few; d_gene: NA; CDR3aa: CASSLVAEAGELFF; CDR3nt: TGTGCCAGCAGTTTGGTCGCTGAGGCCGGGGAGCTGTTTTTT
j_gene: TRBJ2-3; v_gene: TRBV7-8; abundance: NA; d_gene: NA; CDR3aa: CASSFRRGRNSDTQYF; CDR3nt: TGTGCCAGCAGCTTTCGACGGGGCCGAAATTCAGATACGCAGTATTTT
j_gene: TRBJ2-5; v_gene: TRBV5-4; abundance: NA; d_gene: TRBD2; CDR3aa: CASSSLGTSGGYQETQYF; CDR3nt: TGTGCCAGCAGCTCTTTAGGGACTAGCGGGGGGTACCAAGAGACCCAGTACTTC
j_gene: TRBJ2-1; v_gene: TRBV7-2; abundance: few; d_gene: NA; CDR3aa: CASSPYGGHNEQFF; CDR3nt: TGTGCCAGCAGCCCTTATGGCGGGCACAATGAGCAGTTCTTC
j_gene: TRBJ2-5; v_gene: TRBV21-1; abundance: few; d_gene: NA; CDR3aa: CASSTPGISPRETQYF; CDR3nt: TGTGCCAGCAGCACCCCAGGGATCTCCCCCCGGGAGACCCAGTACTTC
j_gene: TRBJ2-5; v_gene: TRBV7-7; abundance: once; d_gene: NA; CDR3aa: CASSPGVMETQYF; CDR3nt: TGTGCTAGCAGCCCCGGAGTCATGGAGACCCAGTACTTC
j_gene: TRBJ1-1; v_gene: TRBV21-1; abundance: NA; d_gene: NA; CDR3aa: CASSKATRGRDTEAFF; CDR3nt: TGTGCCAGCAGCAAAGCAACCAGGGGGCGCGACACTGAAGCTTTCTTT
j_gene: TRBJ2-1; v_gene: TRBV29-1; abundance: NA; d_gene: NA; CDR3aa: CSVDSNEQFF; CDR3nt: TGCAGCGTTGATTCCAATGAGCAGTTCTTC
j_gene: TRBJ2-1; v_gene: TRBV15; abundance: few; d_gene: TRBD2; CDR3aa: CATSTTSSGRAREQFF; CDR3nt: TGTGCCACCAGCACCACTTCTAGCGGGAGGGCCAGGGAGCAGTTCTTC
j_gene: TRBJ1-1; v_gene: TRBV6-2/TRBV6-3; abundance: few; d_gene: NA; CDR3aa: CASSKGGVILNTEAFF; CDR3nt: TGTGCCAGCAGCAAAGGGGGAGTTATTTTGAACACTGAAGCTTTCTTT
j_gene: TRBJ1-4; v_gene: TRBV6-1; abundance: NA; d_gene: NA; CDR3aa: CASIWTAPDGKLFF; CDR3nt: TGTGCCAGCATCTGGACGGCACCCGACGGAAAACTGTTTTTT